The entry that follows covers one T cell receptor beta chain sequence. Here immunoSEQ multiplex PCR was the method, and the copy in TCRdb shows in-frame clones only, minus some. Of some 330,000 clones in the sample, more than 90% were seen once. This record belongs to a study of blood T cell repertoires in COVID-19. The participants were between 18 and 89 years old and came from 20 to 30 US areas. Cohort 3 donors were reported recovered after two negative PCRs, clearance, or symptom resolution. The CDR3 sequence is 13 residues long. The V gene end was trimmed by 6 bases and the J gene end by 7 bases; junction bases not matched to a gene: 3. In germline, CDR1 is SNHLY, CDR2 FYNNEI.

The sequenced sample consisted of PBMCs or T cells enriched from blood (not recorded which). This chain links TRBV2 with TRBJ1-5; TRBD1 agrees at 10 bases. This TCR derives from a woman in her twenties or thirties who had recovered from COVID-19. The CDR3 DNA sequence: TGTGCCAGCAGAGGACAGGGGGAACAGCCCCAGCATTTT. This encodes CASRGQGEQPQHF.